This T cell receptor beta chain derives from a study of T cell responses to AZD1222 COVID-19 vaccine. Overall study findings and caveats: Two doses of AZD1222 preceded a rise in Spike-specific TCR breadth and depth. The reported proportion of spike-specific TCRs targeting unmutated variant regions was nearly half. Repertoire collection took place solely once the T cell response had peaked.

With regard to this clone: Its antigen is not known.

Sequencing used immunoSEQ multiplex PCR; TCRdb keeps in-frame clones, though not all of them. The sample holds over 100,000 clones, 80% to 90% seen once. V shed 0 bases, J shed 3 bases, and the junction held 12 bases outside the gene matches. The CDR3 is 18 amino acids. Germline loops: CDR1 SGHRS, CDR2 YFSETQ. The sequenced sample was peripheral blood, obtained on day 0 of AZD1222 vaccination. The chain joins TRBV5-1 to TRBJ2-3; TRBD2 aligns across 8 bases. This TCR was recovered from an adult in good health. The CDR3 region has the DNA TGCGCCAGCAGCTTGGCGCCTGTGGCGGGGGGACGGACAGATACGCAGTATTTT. This translates into CASSLAPVAGGRTDTQYF.